What follows describes a single T cell receptor (beta chain). As yet, its antigen is unknown. These data are taken from a study of beta chain features in type 1 diabetes. Study-wide context: Healthy donors, compared against patients, showed similar age, gender and cell yields. Overall study findings and caveats: The similarity of naive, central memory and Treg TCRB repertoires appeared greater among patients than among healthy donors. TCRB CDR3s were moderately but significantly shorter in Type 1 diabetes patients in all four CD4+ subsets. Researchers caution that PCR might favor shorter templates, equally among patients and controls.

Expressed TCRB transcripts were sequenced because the entire RNA isolate underwent reverse transcription. Measured with immunoSEQ multiplex PCR; TCRdb has only the in-frame clones, and not every one. Of roughly 70,000 clones in the sample, roughly 50% were seen once. From germline, CDR1 is SGHDN and CDR2 FVKESK. The CDR3 has 17 residues. Trimming removed 1 base from V and 3 bases from J; junction bases left unmatched: 10. Using CD45RO/CCR7/CD25/CD127/CD95/CD27, CD4+ naive, central memory, regulatory and stem cell-like memory cells were sorted. The clonotype was recovered from a man aged 25-40 years with type 1 diabetes. This chain connects TRBV14 to TRBJ2-5, with TRBD2 identical over 8 bases. Sequenced sample: central memory CD4+ T cells from blood. In nucleotides, the CDR3 is TGTGCCAGCAGCCAAGTCAATAGCGGGGCGAGGAAAGAGACCCAGTACTTC. This codes for CASSQVNSGARKETQYF.